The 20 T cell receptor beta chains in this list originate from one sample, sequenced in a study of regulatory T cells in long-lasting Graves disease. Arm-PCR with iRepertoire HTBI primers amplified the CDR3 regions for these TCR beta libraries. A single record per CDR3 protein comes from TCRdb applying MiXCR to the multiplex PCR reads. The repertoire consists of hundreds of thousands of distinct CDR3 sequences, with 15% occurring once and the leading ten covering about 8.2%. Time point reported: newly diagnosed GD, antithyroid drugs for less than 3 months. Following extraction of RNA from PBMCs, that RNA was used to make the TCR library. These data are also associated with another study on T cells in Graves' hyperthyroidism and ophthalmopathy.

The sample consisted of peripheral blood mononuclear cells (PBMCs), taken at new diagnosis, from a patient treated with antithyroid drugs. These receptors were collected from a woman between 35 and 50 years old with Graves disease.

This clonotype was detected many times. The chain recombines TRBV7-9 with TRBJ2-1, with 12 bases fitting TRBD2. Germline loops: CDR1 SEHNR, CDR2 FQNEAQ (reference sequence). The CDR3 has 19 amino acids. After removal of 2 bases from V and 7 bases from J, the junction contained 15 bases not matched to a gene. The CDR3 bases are TGTGCCAGCAGCTTATTGGTCCCCCCTAGCGGGAGGGCCAGGAATGAGCAGTTCTTC. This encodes CASSLLVPPSGRARNEQFF.

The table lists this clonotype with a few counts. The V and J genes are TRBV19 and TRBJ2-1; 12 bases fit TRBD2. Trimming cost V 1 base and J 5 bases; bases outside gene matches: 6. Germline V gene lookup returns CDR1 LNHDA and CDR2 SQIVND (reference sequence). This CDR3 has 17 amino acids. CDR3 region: CASSIVGTSGLNNEQFF. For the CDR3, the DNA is TGTGCCAGTAGTATAGTTGGGACTAGCGGGCTAAACAATGAGCAGTTCTTC. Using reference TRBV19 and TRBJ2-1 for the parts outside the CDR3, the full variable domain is DGGITQSPKYLFRKEGQNVTLSCEQNLNHDAMYWYRQDPGQGLRLIYYSQIVNDFQKGDIAEGYSVSREKKESFPLTVTSAQKNPTAFYLCASSIVGTSGLNNEQFFGPGTRLTVL.

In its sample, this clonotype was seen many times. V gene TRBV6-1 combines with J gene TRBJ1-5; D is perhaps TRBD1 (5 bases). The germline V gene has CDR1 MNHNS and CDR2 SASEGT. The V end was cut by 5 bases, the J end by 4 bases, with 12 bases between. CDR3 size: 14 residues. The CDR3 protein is CASSPDRNNQPQHF. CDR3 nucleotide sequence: TGTGCCAGCAGTCCCGACAGAAATAATCAGCCCCAGCATTTT.

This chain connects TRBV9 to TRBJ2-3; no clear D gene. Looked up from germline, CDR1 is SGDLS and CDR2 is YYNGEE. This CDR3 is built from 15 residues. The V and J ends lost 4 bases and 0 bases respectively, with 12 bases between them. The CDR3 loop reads CASSFDASSTDTQYF. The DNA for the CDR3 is TGTGCCAGCAGCTTTGACGCTTCTAGCACAGATACGCAGTATTTT. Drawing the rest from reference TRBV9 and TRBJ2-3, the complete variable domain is DSGVTQTPKHLITATGQRVTLRCSPRSGDLSVYWYQQSLDQGLQFLIQYYNGEERAKGNILERFSAQQFPDLHSELNLSSLELGDSALYFCASSFDASSTDTQYFGPGTRLTVL.

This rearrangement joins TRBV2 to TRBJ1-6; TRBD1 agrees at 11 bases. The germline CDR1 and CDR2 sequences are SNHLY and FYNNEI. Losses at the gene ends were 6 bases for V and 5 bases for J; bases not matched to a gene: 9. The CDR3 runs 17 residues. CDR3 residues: CASRNRDRGGHNSPLHF. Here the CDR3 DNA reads TGTGCCAGCAGAAATAGGGACAGGGGGGGTCATAATTCACCCCTCCACTTT. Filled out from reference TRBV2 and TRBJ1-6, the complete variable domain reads EPEVTQTPSHQVTQMGQEVILRCVPISNHLYFYWYRQILGQKVEFLVSFYNNEISEKSEIFDDQFSVERPDGSNFTLKIRSTKLEDSAMYFCASRNRDRGGHNSPLHFGNGTRLTVT.

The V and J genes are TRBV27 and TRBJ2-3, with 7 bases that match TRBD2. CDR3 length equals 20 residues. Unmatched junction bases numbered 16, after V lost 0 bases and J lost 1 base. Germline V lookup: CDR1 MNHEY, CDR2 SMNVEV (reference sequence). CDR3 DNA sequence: TGTGCCAGCAGTTTATCCCGGGGGGAATACAGGCGCGGGGGCACAGATACGCAGTATTTT. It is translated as CASSLSRGEYRRGGTDTQYF.

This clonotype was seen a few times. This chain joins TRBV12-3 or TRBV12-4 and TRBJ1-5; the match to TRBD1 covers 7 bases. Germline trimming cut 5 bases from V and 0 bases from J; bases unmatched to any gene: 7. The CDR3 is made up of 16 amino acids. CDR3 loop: CASSLGTVSSNQPQHF. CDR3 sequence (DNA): TGTGCCAGCAGTCTTGGGACAGTCAGTAGCAATCAGCCCCAGCATTTT.

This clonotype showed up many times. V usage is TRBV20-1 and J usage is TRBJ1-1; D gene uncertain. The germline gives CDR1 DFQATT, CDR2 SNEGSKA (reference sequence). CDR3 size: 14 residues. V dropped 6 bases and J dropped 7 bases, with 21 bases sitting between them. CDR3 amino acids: CSAKIVTVEGEAFF. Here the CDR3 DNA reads TGCAGTGCCAAGATTGTGACGGTTGAAGGTGAAGCTTTCTTT.

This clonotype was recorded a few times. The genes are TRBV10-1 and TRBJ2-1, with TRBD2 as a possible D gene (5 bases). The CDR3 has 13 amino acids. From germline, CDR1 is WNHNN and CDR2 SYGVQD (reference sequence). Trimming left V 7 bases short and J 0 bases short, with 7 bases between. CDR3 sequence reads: CASKGASYNEQFF. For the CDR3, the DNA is TGCGCCAGCAAGGGAGCCTCCTACAATGAGCAGTTCTTC.

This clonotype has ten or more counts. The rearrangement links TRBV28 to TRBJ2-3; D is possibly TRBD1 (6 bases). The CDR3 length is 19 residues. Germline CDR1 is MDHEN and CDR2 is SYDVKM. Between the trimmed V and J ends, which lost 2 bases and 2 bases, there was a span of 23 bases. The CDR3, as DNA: TGTGCCAGCAGTTTAGCACGTGGGGGTGGGGGCCTTGTCACAGATACGCAGTATTTT. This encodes CASSLARGGGGLVTDTQYF. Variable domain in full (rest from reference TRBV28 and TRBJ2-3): DVKVTQSSRYLVKRTGEKVFLECVQDMDHENMFWYRQDPGLGLRLIYFSYDVKMKEKGDIPEGYSVSREKKERFSLILESASTNQTSMYLCASSLARGGGGLVTDTQYFGPGTRLTVL.

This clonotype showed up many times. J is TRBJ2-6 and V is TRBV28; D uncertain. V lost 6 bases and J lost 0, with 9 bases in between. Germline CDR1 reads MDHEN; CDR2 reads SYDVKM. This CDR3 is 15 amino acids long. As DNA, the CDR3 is TGTGCCAGCAGCCTATCCTACTCTGGGGCCAACGTCCTGACTTTC. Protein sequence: CASSLSYSGANVLTF. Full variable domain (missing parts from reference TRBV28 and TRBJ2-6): DVKVTQSSRYLVKRTGEKVFLECVQDMDHENMFWYRQDPGLGLRLIYFSYDVKMKEKGDIPEGYSVSREKKERFSLILESASTNQTSMYLCASSLSYSGANVLTFGAGSRLTVL.

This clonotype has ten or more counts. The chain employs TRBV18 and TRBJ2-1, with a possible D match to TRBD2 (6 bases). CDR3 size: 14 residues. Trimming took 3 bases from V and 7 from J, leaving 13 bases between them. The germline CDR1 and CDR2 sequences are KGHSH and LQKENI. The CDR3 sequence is CASSPPGTLNEQFF. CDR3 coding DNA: TGTGCCAGCTCACCCCCGGGGACTTTGAATGAGCAGTTCTTC.

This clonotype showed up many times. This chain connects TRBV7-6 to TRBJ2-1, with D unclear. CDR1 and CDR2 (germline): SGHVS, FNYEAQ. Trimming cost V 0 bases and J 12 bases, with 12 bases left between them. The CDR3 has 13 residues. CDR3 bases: TGTGCCAGCAGCTTAGCGCTCAACCGATGGCAGTTCTTC. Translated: CASSLALNRWQFF.

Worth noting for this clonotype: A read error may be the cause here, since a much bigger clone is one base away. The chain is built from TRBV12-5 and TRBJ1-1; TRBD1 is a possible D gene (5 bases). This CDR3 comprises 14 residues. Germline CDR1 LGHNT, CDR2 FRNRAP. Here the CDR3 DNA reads TGTGCTAGTGGTTTGGGGTGGGGGAACACTGAAGCTTTATTT. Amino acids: CASGLGWGNTEALF.

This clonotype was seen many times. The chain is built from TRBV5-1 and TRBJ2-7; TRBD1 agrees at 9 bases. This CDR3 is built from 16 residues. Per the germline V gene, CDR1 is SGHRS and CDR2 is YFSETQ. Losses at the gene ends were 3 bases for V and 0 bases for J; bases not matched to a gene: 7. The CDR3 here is CASSSPKGQGSYEQYF. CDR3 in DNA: TGCGCCAGCAGCTCACCCAAGGGACAGGGCTCCTACGAGCAGTACTTC.

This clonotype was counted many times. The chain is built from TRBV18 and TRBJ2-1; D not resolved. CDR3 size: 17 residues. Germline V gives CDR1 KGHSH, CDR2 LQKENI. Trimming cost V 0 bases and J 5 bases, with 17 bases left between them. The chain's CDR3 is CASSPPGHGSNNNEQFF. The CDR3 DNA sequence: TGTGCCAGCTCACCACCCGGGCACGGATCGAACAACAATGAGCAGTTCTTC.

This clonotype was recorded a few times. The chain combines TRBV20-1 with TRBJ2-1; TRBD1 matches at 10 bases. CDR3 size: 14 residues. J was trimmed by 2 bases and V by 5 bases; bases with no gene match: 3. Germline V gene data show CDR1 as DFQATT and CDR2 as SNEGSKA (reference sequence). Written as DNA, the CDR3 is TGCAGTGCTGGACAGGGGGAGGCCTACAATGAGCAGTTCTTC. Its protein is CSAGQGEAYNEQFF.

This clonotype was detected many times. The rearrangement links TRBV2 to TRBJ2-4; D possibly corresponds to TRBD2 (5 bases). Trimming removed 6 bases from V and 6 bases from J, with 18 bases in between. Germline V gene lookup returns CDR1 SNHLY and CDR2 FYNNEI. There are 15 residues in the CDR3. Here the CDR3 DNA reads TGTGCCAGCAGCGCCCTTGGGAGTCGGGGAAACATTCAGTACTTC. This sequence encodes CASSALGSRGNIQYF.

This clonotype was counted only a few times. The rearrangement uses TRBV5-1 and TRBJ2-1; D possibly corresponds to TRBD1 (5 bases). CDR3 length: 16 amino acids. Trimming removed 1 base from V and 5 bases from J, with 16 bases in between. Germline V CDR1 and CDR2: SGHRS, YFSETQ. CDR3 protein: CASSLRGQGIHNEQFF. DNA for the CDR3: TGCGCCAGCAGCTTGCGAGGTCAGGGAATACACAATGAGCAGTTCTTC.

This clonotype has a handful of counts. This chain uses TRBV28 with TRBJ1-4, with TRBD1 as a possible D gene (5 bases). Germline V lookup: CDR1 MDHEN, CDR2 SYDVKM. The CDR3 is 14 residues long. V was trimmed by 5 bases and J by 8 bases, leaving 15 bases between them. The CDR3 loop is CASSVQTVREKLFF. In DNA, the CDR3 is TGTGCCAGCAGTGTTCAGACAGTTAGGGAAAAACTGTTTTTT.